These 24 T cell receptor beta chains came from one sample sequenced in a study of cytomegalovirus exposure and HLA in healthy donors. Primers: 60 Vbeta forward and 13 Jbeta reverse. Here immunoSEQ multiplex PCR was the method, and the copy in TCRdb shows in-frame clones only, minus some. Here the sample spans 100,000 to 150,000 clones, 70% to 80% being singletons. The sample comprised PBMCs. These receptors all come from a man between 50 and 59 years old in good health and CMV-seronegative.

The chain employs TRBV14 and TRBJ2-3, with TRBD2 identical over 9 bases. Germline V gene data show CDR1 as SGHDN and CDR2 as FVKESK. The trim removed 3 bases at V and 4 bases at J, leaving 11 bases unmatched. CDR3 length: 17 amino acids. In nucleotides, the CDR3 is TGTGCCAGCAGCCAGCTAATTGGGCGGGGGGGTCCAGATACGCAGTATTTT. This gives the protein CASSQLIGRGGPDTQYF.

This clone was detected only a few times. This chain uses TRBV4-3 with TRBJ2-7, with TRBD1 identical over 7 bases. Trimming cost V 0 bases and J 7 bases; bases outside gene matches: 12. CDR1 and CDR2 (germline): LGHNA, YSLEER. CDR3 size: 16 residues. In DNA form, the CDR3 reads TGCGCCAGCAGCCAAGAGAGGACAGGTGACTTCATAGAGCAGTACTTC. It specifies CASSQERTGDFIEQYF.

On this clone: A junction boundary mismatches the germline segment, possibly from a read error. The chain recombines TRBV7-9 with TRBJ1-2; no reliable D call. The CDR3 covers 12 residues. Germline CDR1 reads SEHNR; CDR2 reads FQNEAQ (reference sequence). CDR3: CSSSLANGGYTF. Written as DNA, the CDR3 is TGTTCCAGCAGCTTAGCCAATGGCGGCTACACCTTC.

This sequence joins TRBV5-4 and TRBJ1-4, with D possibly being TRBD1 (5 bases). The CDR3 length is 15 residues. The germline V and J ends were trimmed by 1 base and 5 bases, with 12 bases remaining between them. Germline lookup yields CDR1 SGHNT and CDR2 YYREEE (reference sequence). As DNA, the CDR3 is TGTGCCAGCAGCTTGAAGGGGATGGGGAATGAAAAACTGTTTTTT. Encoded protein: CASSLKGMGNEKLFF. Together with reference TRBV5-4 and TRBJ1-4, the CDR3 gives the full variable domain: ETGVTQSPTHLIKTRGQQVTLRCSSQSGHNTVSWYQQALGQGPQFIFQYYREEENGRGNFPPRFSGLQFPNYSSELNVNALELDDSALYLCASSLKGMGNEKLFFGSGTQLSVL.

The table lists this clone with a count of one. This chain uses TRBV19 with TRBJ2-3; 10 positions agree with TRBD2. Looked up from germline, CDR1 is LNHDA and CDR2 is SQIVND (reference sequence). Trimming took 11 bases from V and 1 from J; bases not matched to a gene: 6. The CDR3 is 14 residues long. This CDR3 is CACQGLAGTDTQYF. DNA of the CDR3: TGTGCCTGCCAAGGACTAGCGGGCACAGATACGCAGTATTTT.

The chain links TRBV4-2 to TRBJ1-1, with D possibly TRBD1 on 5 matching bases. Germline CDR1 LGHNA, CDR2 YNFKEQ. V was shortened by 4 bases and J by 0 bases, with 12 bases between the two germline ends. The CDR3 has 15 amino acids. The CDR3 is CASSPTTALNTEAFF. CDR3 bases: TGTGCCAGCAGCCCTACGACAGCTCTGAACACTGAAGCTTTCTTT.

The V and J genes are TRBV4-1 and TRBJ2-2, with TRBD1 identical over 7 bases. Per the germline V gene, CDR1 is MGHRA and CDR2 is YSYEKL. V lost 4 bases and J lost 3; bases outside the gene matches: 5. This CDR3 is 15 amino acids long. The CDR3 region has the DNA TGCGCCAGCAGCCCAGACAGGGTGCACACCGGGGAGCTGTTTTTT. It translates to CASSPDRVHTGELFF.

The chain carries TRBV7-6 and TRBJ1-2; 7 bases are a match to TRBD1. The CDR3 spans 15 residues. V trimming: 0 bases; J trimming: 7 bases; junction bases outside the gene matches: 8. Looked up from germline, CDR1 is SGHVS and CDR2 is FNYEAQ. CDR3 nucleotide sequence: TGTGCCAGCAGCTTAGCGCCCAGGGGGGTTTCTGGCTACACCTTC. This codes for CASSLAPRGVSGYTF.

The V call is TRBV19, the J call TRBJ2-3; D is perhaps TRBD2 (5 bases). The V gene's germline CDR1 is LNHDA and CDR2 SQIVND (reference sequence). The CDR3 is 15 residues long. With 7 bases removed from V and 0 bases from J, the gap between germline ends came to 14 bases. The CDR3 here is CASKERPYSTDTQYF. CDR3 DNA: TGTGCCAGTAAAGAGCGGCCCTACAGCACAGATACGCAGTATTTT.

The chain recombines TRBV5-1 with TRBJ2-1; 7 nucleotides match TRBD1. V gave up 4 bases and J gave up 15 bases; unmatched junction bases: 10. Looked up from germline, CDR1 is SGHRS and CDR2 is YFSETQ. CDR3 length equals 12 residues. This chain's CDR3 is CASSALTGTAFF. The CDR3 DNA reads as TGCGCCAGCAGCGCTCTTACAGGGACAGCGTTCTTC.

The J gene is TRBJ2-5, the V gene TRBV4-1; 8 bases match TRBD1. From germline, CDR1 is MGHRA and CDR2 YSYEKL. V trimming: 1 base; J trimming: 5 bases; junction bases outside the gene matches: 6. The CDR3 runs to 15 residues. CDR3 protein: CASSQGVDRGETQYF. The CDR3 DNA reads as TGCGCCAGCAGCCAAGGAGTAGACAGGGGCGAGACCCAGTACTTC.

This clone was observed a handful of times. The gene calls are TRBV6-5 and TRBJ1-5; D is unclear. CDR1 is MNHEY, CDR2 SVGAGI, per germline. The V end lost 7 bases, the J end lost 5 bases, and 15 bases lay between the germline ends. The CDR3 is 14 residues long. CDR3 in amino acids: CASKRRYSDQPQHF. CDR3 nucleotide sequence: TGTGCCAGCAAGAGGAGGTACTCCGATCAGCCCCAGCATTTT.

This rearrangement joins TRBV4-3 to TRBJ1-1; D might be TRBD1 (6 bases). V was shortened by 0 bases and J by 6 bases, with 14 bases between the two germline ends. This CDR3 is built from 15 residues. Germline loops: CDR1 LGHNA, CDR2 YSLEER. CDR3 protein: CASSQDGGAVSEAFF. CDR3 in DNA: TGCGCCAGCAGCCAAGACGGGGGGGCGGTGTCTGAAGCTTTCTTT.

As for this clone: This specimen includes other DNA sequences encoding the same CDR3. V usage is TRBV18 and J usage is TRBJ1-5; 9 positions match TRBD1. CDR1 is KGHSH and CDR2 is LQKENI in the germline V gene. V was pared by 3 bases and J by 6 bases, with 6 bases of the junction left unmatched. CDR3 length: 15 amino acids. The CDR3 nucleotides are TGTGCCAGCTCACCCCTACAGGGGGCTGGTCAGCCCCAGCATTTT. Protein: CASSPLQGAGQPQHF.

Here the CDR3 DNA reads TGTGCCAGCAGTGAAATGTACTCCTACAATGAGCAGTTCTTC. Its translation: CASSEMYSYNEQFF. The genes are TRBV6-1 and TRBJ2-1; D call uncertain. Germline CDR1 reads MNHNS; CDR2 reads SASEGT. The length of the CDR3 is 14 residues. Trimming stripped 2 bases from V and 0 bases from J, with 5 bases between.

V is TRBV5-1 and J is TRBJ2-6; 8 bases align to TRBD2. Germline loops: CDR1 SGHRS, CDR2 YFSETQ. The V gene end was trimmed by 0 bases and the J gene end by 6 bases; junction bases not matched to a gene: 5. The CDR3 runs to 16 residues. The CDR3 reads CASSLAGTSKANVLTF. The CDR3 coding sequence is TGCGCCAGCAGCTTGGCCGGGACTAGTAAGGCCAACGTCCTGACTTTC.

The V call is TRBV9, the J call TRBJ2-3; 11 bases match TRBD2. V lost 3 bases, J lost 4 bases, and 10 bases stayed unmatched. The CDR3 spans 17 residues. CDR1 and CDR2 from the germline V gene are SGDLS and YYNGEE. Here the CDR3 reads CASSGAGLAGGADTQYF. The CDR3 bases are TGTGCCAGCAGCGGGGCCGGGCTAGCGGGGGGTGCAGATACGCAGTATTTT.

This chain uses TRBV5-1 with TRBJ2-3; tentatively, D is TRBD2 (5 bases). The germline gives CDR1 SGHRS, CDR2 YFSETQ. This CDR3 region has 15 residues. V was shortened by 2 bases and J by 0 bases, with 10 bases between the two germline ends. CDR3 bases: TGCGCCAGCAGCTTATCCGGGGTTAGCACAGATACGCAGTATTTT. As protein: CASSLSGVSTDTQYF.

The rearrangement joins TRBV5-6 to TRBJ1-1, with D perhaps TRBD1 (5 bases). The CDR3 totals 13 residues. Per the germline V gene, CDR1 is SGHDT and CDR2 is YYEEEE. Deletions cut 5 bases from V and 5 bases from J, with 13 bases between. The CDR3 reads CASRGTGGTEAFF. The CDR3 DNA follows: TGTGCCAGCAGGGGGACGGGGGGGACTGAAGCTTTCTTT.

The chain uses TRBV9 and TRBJ1-2; TRBD1 agrees at 7 bases. The trim removed 4 bases at V and 0 bases at J, leaving 9 bases unmatched. In germline, CDR1 is SGDLS, CDR2 YYNGEE. The CDR3 totals 16 residues. The CDR3 spells CASSPFPDRTNYGYTF. The CDR3 DNA reads as TGTGCCAGCAGCCCTTTCCCGGACAGGACTAACTATGGCTACACCTTC.

This chain connects TRBV28 to TRBJ2-3; 9 bases align to TRBD1. The length of the CDR3 is 16 residues. Germline V gene lookup returns CDR1 MDHEN and CDR2 SYDVKM. The V and J ends lost 6 bases and 0 bases, in that order; junction bases with no gene match: 7. CDR3 DNA sequence: TGTGCCAGCAGGGCCCTCGGGACAGGGAGCACAGATACGCAGTATTTT. Amino acid sequence: CASRALGTGSTDTQYF.

This chain connects TRBV29-1 to TRBJ2-1; 7 bases agree with TRBD2. V was clipped by 3 bases and J by 4 bases; unmatched bases: 6. This CDR3 is 14 amino acids long. Per germline, CDR1 SQVTM and CDR2 ANQGSEA. The CDR3 DNA is TGCAGCGTTGAGTGGCGGGGGATGTACAATGAGCAGTTCTTC. It specifies CSVEWRGMYNEQFF.

The sample holds many counts of this clone. V gene TRBV19 combines with J gene TRBJ1-1; 8 bases line up with TRBD1. The J segment lost 4 bases and the V segment lost 5 bases, leaving 6 bases of the junction unmatched. Germline V gene lookup returns CDR1 LNHDA and CDR2 SQIVND (reference sequence). The CDR3 has 14 amino acids. The CDR3 bases are TGTGCCAGTAGTCAACAGGGGGAGGGCACTGAAGCTTTCTTT. It specifies CASSQQGEGTEAFF.

V is TRBV6-1 and J is TRBJ1-6; 9 bases match TRBD1. CDR1 is MNHNS and CDR2 is SASEGT in the germline V gene. The trim removed 5 bases at V and 4 bases at J, leaving 3 bases unmatched. This CDR3 has 15 amino acids. CDR3 nucleotides: TGTGCCAGCAGTAGGGACAGGGCTTATAATTCACCCCTCCACTTT. As protein: CASSRDRAYNSPLHF.